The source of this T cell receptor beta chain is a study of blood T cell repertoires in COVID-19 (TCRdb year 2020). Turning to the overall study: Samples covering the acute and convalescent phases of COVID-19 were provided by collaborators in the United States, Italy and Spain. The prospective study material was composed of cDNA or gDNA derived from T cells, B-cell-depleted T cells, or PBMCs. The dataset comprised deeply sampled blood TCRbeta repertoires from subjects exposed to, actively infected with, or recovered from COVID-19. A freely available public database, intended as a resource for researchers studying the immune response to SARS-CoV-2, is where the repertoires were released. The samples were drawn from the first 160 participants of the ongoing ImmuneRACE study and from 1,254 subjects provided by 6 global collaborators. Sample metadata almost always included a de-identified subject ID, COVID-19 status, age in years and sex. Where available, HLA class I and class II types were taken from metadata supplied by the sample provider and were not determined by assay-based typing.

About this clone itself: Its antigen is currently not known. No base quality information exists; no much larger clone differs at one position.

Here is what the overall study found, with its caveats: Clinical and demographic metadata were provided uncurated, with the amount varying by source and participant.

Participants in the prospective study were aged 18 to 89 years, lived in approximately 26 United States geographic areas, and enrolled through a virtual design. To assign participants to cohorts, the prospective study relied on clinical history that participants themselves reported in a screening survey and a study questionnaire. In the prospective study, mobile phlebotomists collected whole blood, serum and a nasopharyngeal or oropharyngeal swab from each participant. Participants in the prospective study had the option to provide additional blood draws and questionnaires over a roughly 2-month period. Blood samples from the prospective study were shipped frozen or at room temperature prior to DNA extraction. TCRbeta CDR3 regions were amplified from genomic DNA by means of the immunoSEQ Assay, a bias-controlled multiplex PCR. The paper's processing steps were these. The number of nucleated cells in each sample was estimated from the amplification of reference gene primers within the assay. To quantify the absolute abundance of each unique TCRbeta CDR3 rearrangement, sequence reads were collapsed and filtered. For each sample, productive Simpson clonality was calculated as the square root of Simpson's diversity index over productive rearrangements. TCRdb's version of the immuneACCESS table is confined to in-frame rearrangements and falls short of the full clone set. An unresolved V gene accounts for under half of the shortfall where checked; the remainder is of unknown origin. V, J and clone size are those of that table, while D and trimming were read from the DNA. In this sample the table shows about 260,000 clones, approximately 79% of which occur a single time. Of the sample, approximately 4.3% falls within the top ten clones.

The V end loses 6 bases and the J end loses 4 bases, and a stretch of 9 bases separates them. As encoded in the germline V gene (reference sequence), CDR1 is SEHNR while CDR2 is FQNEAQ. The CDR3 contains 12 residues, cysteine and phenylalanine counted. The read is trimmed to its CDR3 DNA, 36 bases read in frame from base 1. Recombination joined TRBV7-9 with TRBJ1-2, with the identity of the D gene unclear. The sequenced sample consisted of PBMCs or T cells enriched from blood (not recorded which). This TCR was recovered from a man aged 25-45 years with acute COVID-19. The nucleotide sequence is TGTGCCAGCAGGGCCGTAAGCTATGGCTACACCTTC. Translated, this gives CASRAVSYGYTF.